The 26 T cell receptor beta chains below all came from one sample that was sequenced in a study of CD8 T cells in Susac syndrome. Reverse transcription of roughly 0.5 to 1 ug RNA used random hexamers. TCRdb reanalysed the immunoSEQ multiplex PCR reads using MiXCR and keeps one entry per CDR3 protein. This table has about 430,000 distinct CDR3 sequences, roughly 85% appearing once. The material sequenced was CD8+ T cells from PBMCs. The receptors stem from a human donor with multiple sclerosis.

This chain connects TRBV6-5 to TRBJ2-2; either TRBD1 or TRBD2 may supply D (6 bases each). V was clipped by 6 bases and J by 5 bases, with 16 bases between them. Germline loops: CDR1 MNHEY, CDR2 SVGAGI. This CDR3 contains 15 residues. CDR3 nucleotides: TGTGCCAGCAGCCAAGGGGGGAGTCGTACCGGGGAGCTGTTTTTT. This sequence encodes CASSQGGSRTGELFF.

This clonotype was seen a handful of times. The junction does not match germline at one end; this may be a read error. CDR3 sequence: CASSQDRGSYEQYF. The DNA of the CDR3 is TGTGCCAGCAGCCAAGATCGTGGATCCTACGAGCAGTACTTC. The J gene is TRBJ2-7, the V gene TRBV4-1; D remains ambiguous. The germline V gene has CDR1 MGHRA and CDR2 YSYEKL. The CDR3 totals 14 residues.

The chain is built from TRBV9 and TRBJ2-5; D remains ambiguous. Germline lookup yields CDR1 SGDLS and CDR2 YYNGEE. The CDR3 has 14 amino acids. The ends were cut back, 0 bases at V and 4 bases at J, with 10 bases in the middle. CDR3: CASSVDPALETQYF. The CDR3 nucleotides read TGTGCCAGCAGCGTAGATCCAGCCCTAGAGACCCAGTACTTC.

The chain combines TRBV27 with TRBJ2-1; TRBD1 matches at 8 bases. Trimming took 3 bases from V and 12 from J; bases not matched to a gene: 10. CDR1 and CDR2 from the germline V gene are MNHEY and SMNVEV (reference sequence). This CDR3 contains 14 residues. The CDR3 DNA sequence: TGTGCCAGCAGTTTGCAGGGGGCTCCCGTCGGGCAGTTCTTC. It codes for CASSLQGAPVGQFF.

The CDR3 protein is CASSFSPQAGGFNEQFF. In DNA form, the CDR3 reads TGTGCCAGCAGCTTCAGCCCCCAAGCGGGAGGCTTCAATGAGCAGTTCTTC. The chain is built from TRBV9 and TRBJ2-1; TRBD2 matches 9 bases. Germline CDR1 SGDLS, CDR2 YYNGEE. The CDR3 is made up of 17 amino acids. After removal of 4 bases from V and 6 bases from J, the junction contained 14 bases not matched to a gene.

The chain recombines TRBV12-3 or TRBV12-4 with TRBJ2-7; TRBD2 might be the D (7 bases). With 7 bases removed from V and 5 bases from J, the gap between germline ends came to 18 bases. This CDR3 is 14 amino acids long. The CDR3 DNA sequence: TGTGCCAGCACTCCCGAGGGGGGGCGGGACGAGCAGTACTTC. This sequence encodes CASTPEGGRDEQYF.

The chain recombines TRBV2 with TRBJ2-4; the D gene could be TRBD1 or TRBD2 (6 bases each). Germline loops: CDR1 SNHLY, CDR2 FYNNEI. CDR3 length: 17 residues. The V gene lost 3 bases and the J gene lost 1 base, with 16 bases spanning the gap. The CDR3 here is CASSDWRDIVAKNIQYF. The CDR3 DNA is TGTGCCAGCAGTGATTGGCGGGACATTGTGGCCAAAAACATTCAGTACTTC.

This chain connects TRBV7-6 to TRBJ2-7, with D perhaps matching TRBD1 or TRBD2 (5 bases each). This CDR3 is built from 15 residues. V gave up 1 base and J gave up 5 bases, with 15 bases separating them. The germline V gene encodes CDR1 SGHVS and CDR2 FNYEAQ. The CDR3, as DNA: TGTGCCAGCAGCTTAGTCTGGGGCGGGTCTGACGAGCAGTACTTC. This sequence encodes CASSLVWGGSDEQYF.

The V and J genes are TRBV7-9 and TRBJ2-7; D is undetermined. There are 13 residues in the CDR3. The ends were cut back, 4 bases at V and 4 bases at J, with 11 bases in the middle. The germline V gene has CDR1 SEHNR and CDR2 FQNEAQ (reference sequence). The CDR3 DNA reads TGTGCCAGCAGCTCAGTAGGACGGTACGAGCAGTACTTC. The encoded protein is CASSSVGRYEQYF.

This clonotype has just one count. This chain joins TRBV2 and TRBJ2-1, with D unclear. The CDR3 spans 15 residues. Trimming removed 4 bases at V and 0 bases at J, with 10 bases between. Germline V lookup: CDR1 SNHLY, CDR2 FYNNEI. CDR3 amino acids: CASSGWQSSYNEQFF. The CDR3 coding sequence is TGTGCCAGCAGTGGATGGCAGAGCTCCTACAATGAGCAGTTCTTC. Together with reference TRBV2 and TRBJ2-1, the CDR3 gives the full variable domain: EPEVTQTPSHQVTQMGQEVILRCVPISNHLYFYWYRQILGQKVEFLVSFYNNEISEKSEIFDDQFSVERPDGSNFTLKIRSTKLEDSAMYFCASSGWQSSYNEQFFGPGTRLTVL.

V gene TRBV5-1 combines with J gene TRBJ1-1; TRBD1 matches at 7 bases. There are 15 residues in the CDR3. The ends lost 0 bases at V and 1 base at J; junction bases unmatched: 3. Germline V gene lookup returns CDR1 SGHRS and CDR2 YFSETQ. CDR3 sequence reads: CASSLGWDRNTEAFF. The CDR3, as DNA: TGCGCCAGCAGCTTGGGTTGGGACAGGAACACTGAAGCTTTCTTT. Full variable domain (outside the CDR3, taken from reference TRBV5-1 and TRBJ1-1): KAGVTQTPRYLIKTRGQQVTLSCSPISGHRSVSWYQQTPGQGLQFLFEYFSETQRNKGNFPGRFSGRQFSNSRSEMNVSTLELGDSALYLCASSLGWDRNTEAFFGQGTRLTVV.

This chain connects TRBV5-4 to TRBJ1-1; no clear D. Trimming removed 0 bases from V and 2 bases from J, with 8 bases in between. Germline CDR1 and CDR2: SGHNT and YYREEE (reference sequence). The CDR3 is made up of 14 amino acids. The CDR3 coding sequence is TGTGCCAGCAGCTTGGGGGCAGATAACACTGAAGCTTTCTTT. Protein: CASSLGADNTEAFF.

This clonotype was recorded only once. The chain uses TRBV11-2 and TRBJ2-7; TRBD1 agrees at 9 bases. V lost 6 bases, J lost 7 bases, and 13 bases stayed unmatched. CDR1 is SGHAT and CDR2 is FQNNGV in the germline V gene. This CDR3 comprises 15 residues. CDR3 bases: TGTGCCAGCAGTTCCCGGGACAGGGTCCCGTGGGAGCAGTACTTC. Amino acids: CASSSRDRVPWEQYF.

V gene TRBV2 combines with J gene TRBJ2-1; perhaps TRBD2 as D (6 bases). CDR1 and CDR2 from the germline V gene are SNHLY and FYNNEI. The CDR3 runs to 17 residues. V was cut by 5 bases and J by 8 bases, with 25 bases left in between. DNA of the CDR3: TGTGCCAGCAGTAAAGGGCGGGGCCCTAGCTCGGGCGATGAGCAGTTCTTC. Translation gives CASSKGRGPSSGDEQFF. Drawing the rest from reference TRBV2 and TRBJ2-1, the complete variable domain is EPEVTQTPSHQVTQMGQEVILRCVPISNHLYFYWYRQILGQKVEFLVSFYNNEISEKSEIFDDQFSVERPDGSNFTLKIRSTKLEDSAMYFCASSKGRGPSSGDEQFFGPGTRLTVL.

This clonotype was seen once. The chain uses TRBV28 and TRBJ2-7; TRBD2 might be the D (5 bases). With 8 bases removed from V and 0 bases from J, the gap between germline ends came to 8 bases. Germline CDR1 is MDHEN and CDR2 is SYDVKM. This CDR3 is 12 amino acids long. This CDR3 is CASAGDSYEQYF. Written as DNA, the CDR3 is TGTGCCAGCGCCGGGGACTCCTACGAGCAGTACTTC.

This CDR3 reads CASSLGTLAIEQFF. CDR3 nucleotides: TGTGCCAGCAGCTTGGGGACTCTAGCAATTGAGCAGTTCTTC. The chain employs TRBV5-4 and TRBJ2-1, with a weak D call TRBD2 (5 bases). The length of the CDR3 is 14 residues. Trimming removed 0 bases from V and 9 bases from J, with 13 bases in between. Germline loops: CDR1 SGHNT, CDR2 YYREEE (reference sequence).

The chain couples TRBV20-1 to TRBJ2-7, with TRBD1 matching over 10 bases. The germline V gene has CDR1 DFQATT and CDR2 SNEGSKA (reference sequence). J gave up 7 bases and V 2 bases, and 5 bases lay outside the gene matches. This CDR3 region has 13 residues. DNA for the CDR3: TGCAGTGCTAGAACGGGACAGGGGTTAGAGCAGTACTTC. As protein: CSARTGQGLEQYF.

This chain uses TRBV4-1 with TRBJ2-5, with 10 bases fitting TRBD1. The CDR3 contains 15 residues. CDR1 is MGHRA, CDR2 YSYEKL, per germline. The V segment lost 3 bases and the J segment 5 bases; nucleotides outside the gene matches: 6. The CDR3 loop is CASSHPGTGDETQYF. In DNA form, the CDR3 reads TGCGCCAGCAGCCACCCGGGGACAGGGGACGAGACCCAGTACTTC.

The CDR3 protein is CSAKSVSLMDTEAFF. The CDR3 DNA reads as TGCAGTGCTAAGTCCGTCTCTCTGATGGACACTGAAGCTTTCTTT. This chain links TRBV20-1 with TRBJ1-1; D remains unclear. V lost 4 bases and J lost 3, with 18 bases in between. CDR3 length: 15 amino acids. Germline V lookup: CDR1 DFQATT, CDR2 SNEGSKA (reference sequence).

The chain combines TRBV2 with TRBJ2-3; maybe TRBD1 (5 bases). This CDR3 spans 16 amino acids. Germline V gives CDR1 SNHLY, CDR2 FYNNEI. With 5 bases removed from V and 3 bases from J, the gap between germline ends came to 18 bases. The CDR3 nucleotides read TGTGCCAGCAGTCCAATGGGCGAGGACATAACAGATACGCAGTATTTT. Translating it yields CASSPMGEDITDTQYF.

The chain combines TRBV6-4 with TRBJ2-2, with unresolved D. The germline V gene has CDR1 MRHNA and CDR2 SNTAGT. This CDR3 has 13 amino acids. Trimming removed 6 bases at V and 4 bases at J, with 9 bases between. The CDR3 is CASRPDSTGELFF. For the CDR3, the DNA is TGTGCCAGCAGGCCAGACTCCACCGGGGAGCTGTTTTTT.

The V gene is TRBV2, the J gene TRBJ2-7; tentatively, D is TRBD1 or TRBD2 (6 bases each). V was trimmed by 0 bases and J by 3 bases, leaving 12 bases between them. The germline V gene encodes CDR1 SNHLY and CDR2 FYNNEI. This CDR3 has 15 amino acids. CDR3 DNA sequence: TGTGCCAGCAGTGAAGCGCTTGGAGGGGGCTACGAGCAGTACTTC. Its protein is CASSEALGGGYEQYF.

The V gene is TRBV7-8, the J gene TRBJ1-1, with D perhaps matching TRBD1 (6 bases). V gave up 5 bases and J gave up 2 bases, with 21 bases separating them. This CDR3 comprises 17 residues. Germline assignment: CDR1 SGHVS and CDR2 FQNEAQ. CDR3 amino acids: CASSQWGRGKGNTEAFF. The CDR3 DNA sequence: TGTGCCAGCAGCCAGTGGGGAAGGGGGAAGGGAAACACTGAAGCTTTCTTT. The full variable domain, completed using reference TRBV7-8 and TRBJ1-1, is GAGVSQSPRYKVAKRGQDVALRCDPISGHVSLFWYQQALGQGPEFLTYFQNEAQLDKSGLPSDRFFAERPEGSVSTLKIQRTQQEDSAVYLCASSQWGRGKGNTEAFFGQGTRLTVV.

The chain has TRBV14 and TRBJ2-7; TRBD2 matches 7 bases. Germline assignment: CDR1 SGHDN and CDR2 FVKESK. Germline trimming cut 4 bases from V and 3 bases from J; bases unmatched to any gene: 9. CDR3 size: 15 residues. The CDR3 is CASSPGYGDYYEQYF. CDR3 nucleotides: TGTGCCAGCAGCCCCGGATATGGGGACTACTACGAGCAGTACTTC.

This chain connects TRBV5-1 to TRBJ2-7; 13 bases map to TRBD2. Germline values: CDR1 SGHRS, CDR2 YFSETQ. This CDR3 has 17 residues. With V trimmed by 3 bases and J by 0 bases, 6 bases remained unmatched. CDR3 nucleotides: TGCGCCAGCAGCTCACTAGGACTAGCGGGGGTCTCCTACGAGCAGTACTTC. It encodes CASSSLGLAGVSYEQYF.

The chain couples TRBV30 to TRBJ2-1; tentative D call: TRBD1 (6 bases). V dropped 4 bases and J dropped 6 bases, with 25 bases sitting between them. The V gene's germline CDR1 is GTSNPN and CDR2 SVGIG (reference sequence). This CDR3 is built from 17 residues. The CDR3 region is CAWTPRNDRSSINEQFF. The CDR3, as DNA: TGTGCCTGGACCCCGCGTAACGACAGGTCGAGTATCAATGAGCAGTTCTTC.